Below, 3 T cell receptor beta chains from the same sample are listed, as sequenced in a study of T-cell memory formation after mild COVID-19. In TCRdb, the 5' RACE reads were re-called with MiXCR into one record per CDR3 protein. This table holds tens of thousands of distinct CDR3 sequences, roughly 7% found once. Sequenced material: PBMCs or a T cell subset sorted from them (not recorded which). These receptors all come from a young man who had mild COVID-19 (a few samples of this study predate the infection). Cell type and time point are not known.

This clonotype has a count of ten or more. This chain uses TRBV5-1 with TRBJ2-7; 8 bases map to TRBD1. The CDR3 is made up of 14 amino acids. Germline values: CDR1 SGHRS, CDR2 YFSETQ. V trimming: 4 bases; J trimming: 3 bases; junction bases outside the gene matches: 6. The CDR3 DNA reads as TGCGCCAGCAGCCGCGGCACAGGGGGCTACGAGCAGTACTTC. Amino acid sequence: CASSRGTGGYEQYF.

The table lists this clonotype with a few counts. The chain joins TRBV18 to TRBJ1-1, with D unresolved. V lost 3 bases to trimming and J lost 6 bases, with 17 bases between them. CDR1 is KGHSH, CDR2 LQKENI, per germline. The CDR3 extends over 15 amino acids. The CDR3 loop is CASSPHPRVPAEAFF. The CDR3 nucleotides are TGTGCCAGCTCACCGCACCCACGAGTCCCAGCTGAAGCTTTCTTT.

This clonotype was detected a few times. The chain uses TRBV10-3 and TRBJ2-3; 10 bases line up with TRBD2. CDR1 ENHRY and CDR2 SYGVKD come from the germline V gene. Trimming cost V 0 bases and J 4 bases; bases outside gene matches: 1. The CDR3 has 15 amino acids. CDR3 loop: CAISESLAGADTQYF. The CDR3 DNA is TGTGCCATCAGTGAGTCGCTAGCGGGGGCAGATACGCAGTATTTT.